This T cell receptor (beta chain) comes out of a study of T cells in Graves' hyperthyroidism and ophthalmopathy. Study-level background: Prior to any treatment, at the point of initial diagnosis, peripheral blood was collected.

From germline, CDR1 is MNHEY and CDR2 SVGEGT. V was trimmed by 7 bases and J by 6 bases, leaving 19 bases between them. The CDR3 length is 14 residues. A word on this clonotype: Its target is unknown. Being one base from a much bigger clone, this may be a read error.

Whole-study results and caveats: Most expanded thyroid clonotypes above 0.001 recurred in blood.

From RNA transcripts, TCR beta CDR3 regions were amplified. A first-round RT-PCR of the TCR CDR3 used the HTBI primer set. A single record per CDR3 protein comes from TCRdb applying MiXCR to the multiplex PCR reads. The sample has about 320,000 distinct CDR3 sequences, 15% to 20% seen once; the top ten hold around 33%. The hyperthyroidism patients had all been newly diagnosed, and their disease duration was under 2 months. Their ages ranged from 18 to 65 years. Investigators excluded patients with uncontrolled infection, other autoimmune disease, pregnancy or lactation. The chain carries TRBV6-2 or TRBV6-3 and TRBJ2-7; D is undetermined. The clonotype comes from a young man with Graves' hyperthyroidism. Specimen: blood. DNA for the CDR3: TGTGCCAGCACCTGGACGACCGCGGCGAGCGAGCAGTACTTC. Translation: CASTWTTAASEQYF.